This T cell receptor beta chain was identified in a study of graft-versus-host responses after intestinal transplantation. Generated by immunoSEQ multiplex PCR, the TCRdb table keeps only in-frame clones and is missing some. Of about 39,000 clones listed, 90% to 95% are singletons. About this clone: The antigen is not known.

V gave up 10 bases and J gave up 3 bases, with 16 bases separating them. The CDR3 is made up of 13 amino acids. In germline, CDR1 is MDHEN, CDR2 SYDVKM. Findings of the study overall: Levels of circulating GvH clones at their peak were associated with early post-transplant HvG declines.

The specimen comprised unstimulated CD8+ T cells sorted from spleen or lymph node cells, sampled before transplant. The chain joins TRBV28 to TRBJ2-7; D not certain. This sequence originates from a human donor who was the organ donor for an intestinal transplant. In nucleotides, the CDR3 is TGTGCCACCTCGCCAGGCCAAGTCTACGAGCAGTACTTC. Its protein is CATSPGQVYEQYF.